The entry below gives a single T cell receptor (beta chain) sequence along with its context. These data come from a study of blood T cell repertoires in COVID-19. Background on the study: T cells, B-cell-depleted T cells, or PBMCs provided the cDNA or gDNA that served as material.

Sequenced by immunoSEQ multiplex PCR; TCRdb stores in-frame clones only, minus some. The data hold tens of thousands of clones, with about 82% observed a single time. V shed 5 bases, J shed 3 bases, and the junction held 4 bases outside the gene matches. Germline assignment: CDR1 ENHRY and CDR2 SYGVKD. The CDR3 totals 15 residues. Sequenced: peripheral blood. This sequence originates from a woman at least 80 years old in a cohort sampled during active or convalescent COVID-19. V gene TRBV10-3 combines with J gene TRBJ2-1; TRBD2 matches at 10 bases. The CDR3 DNA reads TGTGCCATCAGTCTAGCTAGCGGGGGCTACAATGAGCAGTTCTTC. It yields the protein CAISLASGGYNEQFF.